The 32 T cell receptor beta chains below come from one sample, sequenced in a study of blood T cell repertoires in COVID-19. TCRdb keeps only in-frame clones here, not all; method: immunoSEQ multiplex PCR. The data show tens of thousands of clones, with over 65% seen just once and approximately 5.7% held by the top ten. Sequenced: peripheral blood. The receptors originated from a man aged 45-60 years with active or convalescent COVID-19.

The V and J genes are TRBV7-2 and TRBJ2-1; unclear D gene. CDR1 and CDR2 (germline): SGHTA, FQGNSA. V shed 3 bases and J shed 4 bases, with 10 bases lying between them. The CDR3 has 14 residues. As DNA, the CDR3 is TGTGCCAGCAGCTTGTTGGCTAGTTACAATGAGCAGTTCTTC. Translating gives CASSLLASYNEQFF.

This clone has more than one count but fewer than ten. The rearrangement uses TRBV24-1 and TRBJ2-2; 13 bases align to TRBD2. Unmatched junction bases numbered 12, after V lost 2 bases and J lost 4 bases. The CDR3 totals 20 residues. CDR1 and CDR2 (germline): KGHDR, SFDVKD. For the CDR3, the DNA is TGTGCCACCAGTGATTACGGGACTAGCGGGGCCCTCAGGAGCACCGGGGAGCTGTTTTTT. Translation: CATSDYGTSGALRSTGELFF.

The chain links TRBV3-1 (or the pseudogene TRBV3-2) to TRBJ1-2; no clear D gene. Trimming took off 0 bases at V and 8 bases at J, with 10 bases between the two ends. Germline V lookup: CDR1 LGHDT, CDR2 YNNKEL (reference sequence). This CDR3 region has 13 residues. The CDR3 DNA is TGTGCCAGCAGCCAAGAGGCGCGGCAAGGCTACACCTTC. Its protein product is CASSQEARQGYTF.

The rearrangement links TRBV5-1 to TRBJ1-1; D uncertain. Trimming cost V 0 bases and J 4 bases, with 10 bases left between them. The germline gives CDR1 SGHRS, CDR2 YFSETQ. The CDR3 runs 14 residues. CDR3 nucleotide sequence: TGCGCCAGCAGCTTGGATCCGGGGAGCACTGAAGCTTTCTTT. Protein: CASSLDPGSTEAFF.

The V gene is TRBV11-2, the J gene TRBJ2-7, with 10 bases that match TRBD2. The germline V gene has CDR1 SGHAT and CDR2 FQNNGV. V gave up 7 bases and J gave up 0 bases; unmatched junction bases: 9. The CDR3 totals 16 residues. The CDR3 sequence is CASNDHSGGRSYEQYF. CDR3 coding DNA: TGTGCCAGCAACGACCATAGCGGGGGGCGCTCCTACGAGCAGTACTTC. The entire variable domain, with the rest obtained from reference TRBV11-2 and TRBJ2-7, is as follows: EAGVAQSPRYKIIEKRQSVAFWCNPISGHATLYWYQQILGQGPKLLIQFQNNGVVDDSQLPKDRFSAERLKGVDSTLKIQPAKLEDSAVYLCASNDHSGGRSYEQYFGPGTRLTVT.

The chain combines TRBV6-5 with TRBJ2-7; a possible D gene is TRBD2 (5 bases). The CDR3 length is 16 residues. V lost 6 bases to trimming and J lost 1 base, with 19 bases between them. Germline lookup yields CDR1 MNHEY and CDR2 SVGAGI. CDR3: CASSYGRGQTSYEQYF. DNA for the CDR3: TGTGCCAGCAGCTACGGAAGAGGGCAAACTTCCTACGAGCAGTACTTC.

The CDR3 region has the DNA TGTGCCAGCAGTTACAACCCTGGACAGGGGGAAAGGGCCGGGGAGCTGTTTTTT. Protein: CASSYNPGQGERAGELFF. The chain employs TRBV6-2 or TRBV6-3 and TRBJ2-2; 10 bases match TRBD1. CDR1 is MNHEY, CDR2 SVGEGT, per germline. The CDR3 is made up of 18 amino acids. V shed 2 bases and J 6 bases; nucleotides not matched to a gene: 12.

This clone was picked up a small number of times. The CDR3 sequence: CASSLGGTYNSPLHF. In DNA form, the CDR3 reads TGTGCCAGCAGCCTTGGTGGGACTTATAATTCACCCCTCCACTTT. This chain links TRBV5-4 with TRBJ1-6; D perhaps matches TRBD1 (5 bases). V was shortened by 4 bases and J by 4 bases, with 12 bases between the two germline ends. Germline CDR1 reads SGHNT; CDR2 reads YYREEE (reference sequence). The CDR3 consists of 15 residues.

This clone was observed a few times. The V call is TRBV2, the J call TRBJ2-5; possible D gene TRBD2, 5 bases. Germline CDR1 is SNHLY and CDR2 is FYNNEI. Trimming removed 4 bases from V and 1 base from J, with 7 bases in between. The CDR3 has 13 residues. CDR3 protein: CASSGEFQETQYF. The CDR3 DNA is TGTGCCAGCAGTGGGGAGTTCCAAGAGACCCAGTACTTC.

The CDR3 loop is CASSQSGGPVYEQYF. In DNA form, the CDR3 reads TGTGCCAGCTCACAAAGCGGGGGCCCGGTCTACGAGCAGTACTTC. This chain connects TRBV18 to TRBJ2-7; 8 nucleotides align to TRBD2. The CDR3 extends over 15 amino acids. V was pared by 4 bases and J by 3 bases, with 8 bases of the junction left unmatched. The V gene's germline CDR1 is KGHSH and CDR2 LQKENI. Full variable domain (missing parts from reference TRBV18 and TRBJ2-7): NAGVMQNPRHLVRRRGQEARLRCSPMKGHSHVYWYRQLPEEGLKFMVYLQKENIIDESGMPKERFSAEFPKEGPSILRIQQVVRGDSAAYFCASSQSGGPVYEQYFGPGTRLTVT.

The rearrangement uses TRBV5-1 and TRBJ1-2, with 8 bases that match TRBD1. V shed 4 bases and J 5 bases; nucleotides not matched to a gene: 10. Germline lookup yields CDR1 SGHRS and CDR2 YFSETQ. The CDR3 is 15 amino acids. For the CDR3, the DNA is TGCGCCAGCAGCCCAAGTGGACAGGGCGAGTATGGCTACACCTTC. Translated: CASSPSGQGEYGYTF.

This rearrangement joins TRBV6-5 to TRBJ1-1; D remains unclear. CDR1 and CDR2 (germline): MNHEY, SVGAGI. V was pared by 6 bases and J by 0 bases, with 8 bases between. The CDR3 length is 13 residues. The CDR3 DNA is TGTGCCAGCAGGCGGTCAATGAACACTGAAGCTTTCTTT. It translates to CASRRSMNTEAFF.

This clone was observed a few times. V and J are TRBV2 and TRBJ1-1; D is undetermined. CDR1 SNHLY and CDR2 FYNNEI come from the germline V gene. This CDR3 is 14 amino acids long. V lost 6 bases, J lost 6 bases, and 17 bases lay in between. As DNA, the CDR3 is TGTGCCAGCAGCCAACGAATCAGACACTCTGAAGCTTTCTTT. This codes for CASSQRIRHSEAFF.

CDR3 sequence (DNA): TGCAGCGTTCTTCGGACAGGGTCTGGGAATGAGCAGTTCTTC. Encoded protein: CSVLRTGSGNEQFF. The chain couples TRBV29-1 to TRBJ2-1, with 8 bases fitting TRBD1. J gave up 7 bases and V 5 bases, and 10 bases lay outside the gene matches. This CDR3 region has 14 residues. Germline assignment: CDR1 SQVTM and CDR2 ANQGSEA.

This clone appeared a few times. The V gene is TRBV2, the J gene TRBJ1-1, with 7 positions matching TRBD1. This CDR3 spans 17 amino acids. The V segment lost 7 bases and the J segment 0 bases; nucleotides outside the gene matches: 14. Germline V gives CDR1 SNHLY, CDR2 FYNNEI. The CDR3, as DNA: TGTGCCAGCACTCCACCCAGGGGGACGGGCATGAACACTGAAGCTTTCTTT. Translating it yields CASTPPRGTGMNTEAFF.

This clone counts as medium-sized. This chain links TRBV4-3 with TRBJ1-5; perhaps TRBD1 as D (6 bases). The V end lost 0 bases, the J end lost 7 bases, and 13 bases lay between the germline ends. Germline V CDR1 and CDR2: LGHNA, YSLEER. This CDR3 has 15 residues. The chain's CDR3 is CASSQDYGGGQPQHF. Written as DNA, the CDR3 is TGCGCCAGCAGCCAAGATTATGGGGGCGGGCAGCCCCAGCATTTT.

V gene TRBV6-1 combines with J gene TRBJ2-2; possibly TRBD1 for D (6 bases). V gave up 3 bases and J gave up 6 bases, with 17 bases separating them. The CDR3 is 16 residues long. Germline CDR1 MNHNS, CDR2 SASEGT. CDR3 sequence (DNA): TGTGCCAGCAGTGAGCAGGGGACAATCATCGCCGGGGAGCTGTTTTTT. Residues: CASSEQGTIIAGELFF.

CDR3 in amino acids: CASRSLDEYEQYF. DNA of the CDR3: TGCGCCAGCAGGAGTCTAGATGAGTACGAGCAGTACTTC. The V gene is TRBV5-1, the J gene TRBJ2-7, with no clear D. Germline V gene sequence: CDR1 SGHRS, CDR2 YFSETQ. The germline V and J ends were trimmed by 5 bases and 4 bases, with 13 bases remaining between them. CDR3 size: 13 residues.

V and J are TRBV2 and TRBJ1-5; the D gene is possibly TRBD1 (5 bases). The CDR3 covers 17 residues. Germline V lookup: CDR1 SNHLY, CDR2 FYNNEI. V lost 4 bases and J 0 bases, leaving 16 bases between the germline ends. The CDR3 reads CASSVRGKGYSNQPQHF. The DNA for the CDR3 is TGTGCCAGCAGTGTCCGGGGGAAGGGTTATAGCAATCAGCCCCAGCATTTT.

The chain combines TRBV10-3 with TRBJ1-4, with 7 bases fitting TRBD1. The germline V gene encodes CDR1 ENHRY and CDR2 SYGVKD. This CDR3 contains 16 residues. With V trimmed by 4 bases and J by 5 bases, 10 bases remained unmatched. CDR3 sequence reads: CAISALGDSSNEKLFF. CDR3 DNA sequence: TGTGCCATCAGTGCCCTAGGGGACAGTTCCAATGAAAAACTGTTTTTT.

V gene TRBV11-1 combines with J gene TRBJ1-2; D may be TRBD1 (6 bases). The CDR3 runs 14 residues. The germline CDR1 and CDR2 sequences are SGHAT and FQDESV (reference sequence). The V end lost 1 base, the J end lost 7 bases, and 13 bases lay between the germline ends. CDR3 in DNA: TGTGCCAGCAGCTTAGAGCGGGGGCCTTTTGGCTACACCTTC. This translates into CASSLERGPFGYTF.

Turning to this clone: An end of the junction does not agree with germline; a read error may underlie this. This CDR3 reads CASSPGQGENEKLFF. The CDR3 nucleotides read TGTGCTAGCAGCCCTGGACAGGGGGAAAATGAAAAACTGTTTTTT. The chain joins TRBV7-7 to TRBJ1-4; 10 bases line up with TRBD1. Germline V gene lookup returns CDR1 SSHAT and CDR2 FNYEAQ (reference sequence). CDR3 length: 15 amino acids. Looking up the rest from reference TRBV7-7 and TRBJ1-4 gives the full variable domain: GAGVSQSPRYKVTKRGQDVTLRCDPISSHATLYWYQQALGQGPEFLTYFNYEAQPDKSGLPSDRFSAERPEGSISTLTIQRTEQRDSAMYRCASSPGQGENEKLFFGSGTQLSVL.

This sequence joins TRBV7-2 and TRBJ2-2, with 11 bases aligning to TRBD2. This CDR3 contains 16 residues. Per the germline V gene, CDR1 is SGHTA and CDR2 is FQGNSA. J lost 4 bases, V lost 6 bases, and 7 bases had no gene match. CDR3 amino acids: CASRLRGTSGTGELFF. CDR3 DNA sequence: TGTGCCAGCAGATTAAGGGGGACTAGCGGCACCGGGGAGCTGTTTTTT.

CDR3 DNA: TGCGCCAGCAGCCAAGACTCGACAGGGAGTGGCTATGGCTACACCTTC. This sequence encodes CASSQDSTGSGYGYTF. This chain links TRBV4-1 with TRBJ1-2; 7 bases agree with TRBD1. Trimming removed 0 bases from V and 4 bases from J; junction bases left unmatched: 8. Germline assignment: CDR1 MGHRA and CDR2 YSYEKL. This CDR3 comprises 16 residues.

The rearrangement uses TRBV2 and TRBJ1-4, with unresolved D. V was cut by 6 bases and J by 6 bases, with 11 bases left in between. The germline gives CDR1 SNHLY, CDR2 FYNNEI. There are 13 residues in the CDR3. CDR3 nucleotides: TGTGCCAGCAGGGAGTTTGTTGATGAAAAACTGTTTTTT. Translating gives CASREFVDEKLFF.

Here the CDR3 DNA reads TGTGCCAGCAGCCTAAGGTCCTGGGACACACTTAACTATGGCTACACCTTC. Translating it yields CASSLRSWDTLNYGYTF. The V and J genes are TRBV3-1 (or the pseudogene TRBV3-2) and TRBJ1-2; possible D gene TRBD1, 6 bases. The V and J ends lost 4 bases and 1 base respectively, with 19 bases between them. The V gene's germline CDR1 is LGHDT and CDR2 YNNKEL (reference sequence). This CDR3 has 17 amino acids.

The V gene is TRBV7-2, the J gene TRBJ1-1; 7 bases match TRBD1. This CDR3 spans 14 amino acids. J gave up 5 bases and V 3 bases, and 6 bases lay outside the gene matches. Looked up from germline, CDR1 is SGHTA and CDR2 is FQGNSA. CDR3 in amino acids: CASSFNRGGTEAFF. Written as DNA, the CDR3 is TGTGCCAGCAGCTTTAACAGGGGAGGTACTGAAGCTTTCTTT.

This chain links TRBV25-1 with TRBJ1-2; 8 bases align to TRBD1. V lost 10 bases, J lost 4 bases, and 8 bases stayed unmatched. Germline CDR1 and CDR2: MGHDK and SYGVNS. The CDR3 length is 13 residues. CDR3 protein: CANTLTGGYGYTF. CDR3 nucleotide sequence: TGTGCCAACACCCTTACAGGGGGCTATGGCTACACCTTC.

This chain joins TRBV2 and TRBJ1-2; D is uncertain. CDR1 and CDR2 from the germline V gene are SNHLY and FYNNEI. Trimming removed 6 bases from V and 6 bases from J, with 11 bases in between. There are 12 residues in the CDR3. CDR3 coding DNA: TGTGCCAGCAGGGGCAGGAACGATGGCTACACCTTC. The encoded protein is CASRGRNDGYTF.

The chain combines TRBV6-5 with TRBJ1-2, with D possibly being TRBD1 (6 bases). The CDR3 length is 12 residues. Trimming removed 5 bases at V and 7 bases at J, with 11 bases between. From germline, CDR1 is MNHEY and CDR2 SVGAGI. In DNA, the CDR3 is TGTGCCAGCAGTACCTCAGGGGCTGGCTACACCTTC. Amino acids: CASSTSGAGYTF.

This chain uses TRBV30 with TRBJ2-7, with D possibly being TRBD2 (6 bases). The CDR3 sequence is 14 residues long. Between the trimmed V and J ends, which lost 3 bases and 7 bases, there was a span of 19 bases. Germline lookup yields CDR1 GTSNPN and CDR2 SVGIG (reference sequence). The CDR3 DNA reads TGTGCCTGGAGGAGGGTCTTTCCCGGGGGAGAGCAGTACTTC. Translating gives CAWRRVFPGGEQYF.

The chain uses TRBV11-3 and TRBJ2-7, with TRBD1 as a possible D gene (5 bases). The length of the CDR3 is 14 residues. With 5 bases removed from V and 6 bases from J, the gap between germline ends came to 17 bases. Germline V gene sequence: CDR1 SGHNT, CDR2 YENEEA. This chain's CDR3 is CASSPDSHDLEQYF. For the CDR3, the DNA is TGTGCCAGCAGCCCCGACAGCCATGATCTCGAGCAGTACTTC.